This paragraph covers one T cell receptor beta chain sequence. Many counts were recorded for this clonotype. Its antigen remains unidentified. Per-base qualities were not stored, and no clone one base away is much larger. The sample belongs to a study of CD8+CD57+ T cells in acquired aplastic anemia (dated by TCRdb to between 2017 and 2018). Study-level background: DNA extracted from sorted CD4+ and CD8+ cells had a mean of about 3 ug, with a range of roughly 0.2 to 27.4 ug. CD8+CD57+ expansion was defined as frequency above the mean frequency observed in healthy subjects. The research as a whole found: Although roughly 30 CD8+ CDR3 sequences were shared by patients and controls, these sequences appeared highly expressed in patients and within the immunodominant clones of patients. Patients and healthy controls showed no significant difference in CD8+ Simpson's diversity (P=0.060).

The CDR3 runs 14 residues from the cysteine to the phenylalanine. The kept DNA is CDR3 alone, 42 bases in frame from the first base. Trimming takes 5 bases off V and 4 bases off J; junction bases not matched to a gene: 5. Patients chosen for sequencing had shown expansion of CD8+CD57+ cells by flow cytometry. Every patient had severe acquired aplastic anemia, diagnosed using the International Study of Aplastic Anemia and Agranulocytosis and Camitta criteria. No patient had received any therapy when blood was sampled. In this study, sorted CD4+ and CD8+ T cells from the blood of healthy subjects and of severe aplastic anemia patients had their TCR repertoires deep-sequenced. Patients were enrolled in the USA under clinicaltrials.gov protocols 00001620, 01623167, 00001397, 00071045, 00081523 and 00961064. Ficoll-Paque density gradient centrifugation was used to isolate peripheral blood mononuclear cells. Before DNA extraction, CD4+ and CD8+ T cells were sorted with FACS or magnetic beads.

Genomic DNA served as template for TCR beta VDJ combination and CDR3 sequence profiling. An Illumina HiSeq 2000 was the platform used for TCR repertoire sequencing. The study's own analysis went as follows. Repertoires were assessed using TRBV/TRBJ rearrangement plots, CDR3 size and DJ length profiles, and Simpson's diversity index. Whichever DNA sequence was most abundant in the deep sequencing data was defined as the immunodominant clone. CDR3 amino acid sequences were checked for sharing across subjects and were also compared against the VDJdb database and published repertoires. TCRdb itself trimmed the public reads at Q25 with fastp, ran MiXCR and retained productive beta chains. For every CDR3 protein sequence, its rows merge into one entry that carries the most common genes and DNA. TCRdb assigned the V and J calls; the authors' analysis was not used. Recorded for this sample are approximately 170,000 distinct CDR3 sequences; around half of them occurred a single time. Jointly, the top ten make up around 3.2% of the sample.

The chain links TRBV12-3 or TRBV12-4 with TRBJ2-5, and TRBD1 aligns with 9 junction nucleotides. Sample: sorted CD4+, CD8+, or CD8+CD57+ T cells (not recorded which) from PBMCs. This clonotype was sampled from a human donor with aplastic anemia. In nucleotides, the sequence is TGTGCCAGCAGTCTTCGGACAGGGGTAGAGACCCAGTACTTC. Its amino acids are CASSLRTGVETQYF.